This TCR beta chain is drawn from a study of early stage breast cancer tumors. About the research overall: Roughly 9.6-fold was the mean read coverage per sample.

The method was immunoSEQ multiplex PCR; TCRdb's version includes in-frame clones alone and lacks a portion of them. The repertoire has 65,000 to 75,000 clones, 75% to 90% of them found once; the top ten carry approximately 4.5%. This clone was seen a handful of times. This receptor was identified in a person aged 35 to 50 with breast cancer. Sequenced input: blood.

Here the CDR3 reads CASSFTGTFGKLFF. DNA for the CDR3: TGTGCCAGCAGTTTTACCGGGACATTCGGAAAACTGTTTTTT. The rearrangement links TRBV6-5 to TRBJ1-4; the D gene is possibly TRBD1 (6 bases). V was cut by 4 bases and J by 10 bases, with 16 bases left in between. This CDR3 spans 14 amino acids. Germline V CDR1 and CDR2: MNHEY, SVGAGI.